The 14 T cell receptor beta chains listed next were all sequenced from one sample in a study of blood T cell repertoires in COVID-19. Here immunoSEQ multiplex PCR was the method, and the copy in TCRdb shows in-frame clones only, minus some. The table has a few hundred thousand clones, about 88% seen once. Source material: peripheral blood. The receptors come from a man between 60 and 70 years old who had recovered from COVID-19.

The chain recombines TRBV5-1 with TRBJ1-1, with D unresolved. CDR1 is SGHRS and CDR2 is YFSETQ in the germline V gene. The CDR3 spans 14 residues. V was trimmed by 7 bases and J by 7 bases, leaving 20 bases between them. CDR3 nucleotide sequence: TGCGCCAGCGCCATACACAACACGGCGGGTGAAGCTTTCTTT. Translating gives CASAIHNTAGEAFF. Using reference TRBV5-1 and TRBJ1-1 for the parts outside the CDR3, the full variable domain is KAGVTQTPRYLIKTRGQQVTLSCSPISGHRSVSWYQQTPGQGLQFLFEYFSETQRNKGNFPGRFSGRQFSNSRSEMNVSTLELGDSALYLCASAIHNTAGEAFFGQGTRLTVV.

The CDR3 region has the DNA TGTGCCAGCAGCTTGAGCCGAGGCCTGTACTTC. Protein: CASSLSRGLYF. The chain has TRBV11-2 and TRBJ2-5; D not certain. Looked up from germline, CDR1 is SGHAT and CDR2 is FQNNGV. The germline V and J ends were trimmed by 3 bases and 13 bases, with 12 bases remaining between them. The CDR3 consists of 11 residues.

This clone was counted a few times. The V call is TRBV10-3, the J call TRBJ1-1; 8 bases are a match to TRBD1. The germline V gene has CDR1 ENHRY and CDR2 SYGVKD. Trimming took 6 bases from V and 2 from J; bases not matched to a gene: 5. The CDR3 spans 14 residues. The CDR3 region has the DNA TGTGCCATCAGACCGACAGGGGCCAACACTGAAGCTTTCTTT. It yields the protein CAIRPTGANTEAFF.

This sequence joins TRBV19 and TRBJ2-7, with 7 positions matching TRBD1. After removal of 5 bases from V and 2 bases from J, the junction contained 6 bases not matched to a gene. The CDR3 extends over 14 amino acids. Germline values: CDR1 LNHDA, CDR2 SQIVND (reference sequence). In DNA, the CDR3 is TGTGCCAGTAGTGCCGGGGACAGCACCTACGAGCAGTACTTC. Its translation: CASSAGDSTYEQYF.

This clone was recorded only once. The chain uses TRBV6-6 and TRBJ1-6; TRBD1 aligns across 10 bases. The CDR3 has 14 amino acids. Germline CDR1 and CDR2: MNHNY and SVGAGI (reference sequence). V gave up 5 bases and J gave up 10 bases; unmatched junction bases: 5. In DNA form, the CDR3 reads TGTGCCAGCAGTACGACAGGGGGCGAGTCACCCCTCCACTTT. This encodes CASSTTGGESPLHF.

The chain uses TRBV20-1 and TRBJ2-5, with D possibly being TRBD2 (5 bases). Germline V gene data show CDR1 as DFQATT and CDR2 as SNEGSKA (reference sequence). The CDR3 spans 14 residues. V was cut by 3 bases and J by 5 bases, with 16 bases left in between. Here the CDR3 reads CSASLPSSGETQYF. In DNA form, the CDR3 reads TGCAGTGCTAGTCTCCCTAGCTCGGGGGAGACCCAGTACTTC.

Only one count was recorded for this clone. V gene TRBV5-1 combines with J gene TRBJ2-1, with D possibly being TRBD1 (6 bases). The V gene's germline CDR1 is SGHRS and CDR2 YFSETQ. CDR3 length equals 14 residues. With 4 bases removed from V and 3 bases from J, the gap between germline ends came to 11 bases. CDR3 DNA sequence: TGCGCCAGCAGCCCGGGACACTACTACAATGAGCAGTTCTTC. This gives the protein CASSPGHYYNEQFF.

V usage is TRBV12-5 and J usage is TRBJ1-1; D possibly corresponds to TRBD1 (5 bases). V was pared by 8 bases and J by 3 bases, with 10 bases between. The V gene's germline CDR1 is LGHNT and CDR2 FRNRAP. CDR3 size: 12 residues. In nucleotides, the CDR3 is TGTGCTAGTTCAGGGTCCTACACTGAAGCTTTCTTT. Its protein is CASSGSYTEAFF.

The gene calls are TRBV12-3 or TRBV12-4 and TRBJ1-5, with a weak D call TRBD1 (6 bases). This CDR3 spans 12 amino acids. V gave up 5 bases and J gave up 9 bases, with 11 bases separating them. CDR3 residues: CASSLTGPPQHF. The CDR3 nucleotides are TGTGCCAGCAGTCTTACAGGGCCGCCCCAGCATTTT.

The chain carries TRBV4-2 and TRBJ2-7, with 11 bases that match TRBD2. Germline V gives CDR1 LGHNA, CDR2 YNFKEQ. V lost 0 bases and J lost 12; bases outside the gene matches: 7. The CDR3 length is 14 residues. CDR3 in DNA: TGTGCCAGCAGCCAAGAACGGACTAGCGGGTGGAGGTACTTC. Amino acids: CASSQERTSGWRYF.

The rearrangement joins TRBV27 to TRBJ2-2; the match to TRBD1 covers 7 bases. In germline, CDR1 is MNHEY, CDR2 SMNVEV (reference sequence). V lost 8 bases to trimming and J lost 6 bases; unmatched junction nucleotides: 12. The CDR3 has 15 residues. Here the CDR3 DNA reads TGTGCCAGCGCAAGAGACAGGGCTGGTGCCGGGGAGCTGTTTTTT. Protein product: CASARDRAGAGELFF.

The chain employs TRBV24-1 and TRBJ1-2; 8 bases match TRBD1. CDR3 length: 16 amino acids. Per the germline V gene, CDR1 is KGHDR and CDR2 is SFDVKD. J gave up 4 bases and V 3 bases, and 9 bases lay outside the gene matches. The CDR3 loop reads CATSDTRTGTLYGYTF. In DNA, the CDR3 is TGTGCCACCAGTGATACCCGGACAGGGACCCTCTATGGCTACACCTTC.

CDR3 in amino acids: CASSVDSLPGNEQFF. CDR3 nucleotide sequence: TGTGCCAGCAGCGTAGACTCCTTACCAGGCAATGAGCAGTTCTTC. J is TRBJ2-1 and V is TRBV9, with D hard to call. Germline V lookup: CDR1 SGDLS, CDR2 YYNGEE. Trimming removed 0 bases at V and 6 bases at J, with 13 bases between. This CDR3 has 15 amino acids.

This clone was picked up one time. The V and J genes are TRBV18 and TRBJ1-6; 7 bases align to TRBD1. V was clipped by 3 bases and J by 7 bases; unmatched bases: 6. The CDR3 sequence is 15 residues long. CDR1 KGHSH and CDR2 LQKENI come from the germline V gene. CDR3 loop: CASSPRQGGNSPLHF. CDR3 DNA sequence: TGTGCCAGCTCACCGCGACAGGGAGGAAATTCACCCCTCCACTTT.